The 12 T cell receptor beta chains presented below share a single source sample, sequenced in a study of blood T cell repertoires in COVID-19. The assay was immunoSEQ multiplex PCR, and TCRdb's table has in-frame clones only and misses some. Among 150,000 to 200,000 clones listed, 87% were seen once. Sequencing input: PBMCs or T cells enriched from blood (not recorded which). These receptor sequences come from a woman aged 50 to 60 who had recovered from COVID-19.

The table lists this clone with a count of one. V gene TRBV5-4 combines with J gene TRBJ2-7; weak D call: TRBD2 (5 bases). The CDR3 is made up of 13 amino acids. V dropped 5 bases and J dropped 0 bases, with 9 bases sitting between them. Looked up from germline, CDR1 is SGHNT and CDR2 is YYREEE (reference sequence). The chain's CDR3 is CASRRTGSYEQYF. The CDR3 DNA reads as TGTGCCAGCAGGCGGACTGGCTCCTACGAGCAGTACTTC.

This clone turned up a few times. The chain is built from TRBV5-1 and TRBJ2-6; tentative D call: TRBD2 (7 bases). CDR1 is SGHRS, CDR2 YFSETQ, per germline. V was shortened by 1 base and J by 2 bases, with 10 bases between the two germline ends. The CDR3 runs 16 residues. CDR3 sequence: CASSLSGGPGANVLTF. CDR3 DNA: TGCGCCAGCAGCTTGTCGGGGGGCCCTGGGGCCAACGTCCTGACTTTC.

The V gene is TRBV18, the J gene TRBJ2-1, with 10 bases identical to TRBD2. V gave up 0 bases and J gave up 10 bases; unmatched junction bases: 3. Germline assignment: CDR1 KGHSH and CDR2 LQKENI. The CDR3 contains 14 residues. The CDR3 here is CASSPPAAGGEQFF. CDR3 nucleotides: TGTGCCAGCTCACCACCGGCAGCGGGGGGGGAGCAGTTCTTC.

This clone turned up a few times. The CDR3 region has the DNA TGTGCCAGCAGCGTTGGCGGGGGCTCGTTTGAGACCCAGTACTTC. Protein sequence: CASSVGGGSFETQYF. V usage is TRBV9 and J usage is TRBJ2-5, with D possibly being TRBD2 (7 bases). Trimming took off 2 bases at V and 5 bases at J, with 16 bases between the two ends. This CDR3 has 15 amino acids. Germline V gene sequence: CDR1 SGDLS, CDR2 YYNGEE.

The chain employs TRBV7-9 and TRBJ2-3; the match to TRBD2 covers 8 bases. J lost 0 bases, V lost 4 bases, and 6 bases had no gene match. CDR1 is SEHNR and CDR2 is FQNEAQ in the germline V gene (reference sequence). The CDR3 is made up of 16 amino acids. The CDR3 DNA follows: TGTGCCAGCAGCTCCGGAGCGGGAGCGAGCACAGATACGCAGTATTTT. This translates into CASSSGAGASTDTQYF.

V is TRBV5-1 and J is TRBJ1-2; no reliable D call. V gave up 5 bases and J gave up 3 bases, with 11 bases separating them. The CDR3 runs 13 residues. CDR1 is SGHRS and CDR2 is YFSETQ in the germline V gene. Written as DNA, the CDR3 is TGCGCCAGCAGTAGGGTGGGAGACTATGGCTACACCTTC. It is translated as CASSRVGDYGYTF. The full variable domain, completed using reference TRBV5-1 and TRBJ1-2, is KAGVTQTPRYLIKTRGQQVTLSCSPISGHRSVSWYQQTPGQGLQFLFEYFSETQRNKGNFPGRFSGRQFSNSRSEMNVSTLELGDSALYLCASSRVGDYGYTFGSGTRLTVV.

The rearrangement joins TRBV2 to TRBJ1-3, with a possible D match to TRBD1 (6 bases). The germline gives CDR1 SNHLY, CDR2 FYNNEI. The CDR3 length is 16 residues. V was trimmed by 5 bases and J by 0 bases, leaving 14 bases between them. The CDR3 is CASSLQGPLSGNTIYF. CDR3 DNA: TGTGCCAGCAGTTTACAGGGCCCTCTCTCTGGAAACACCATATATTTT.

The V call is TRBV5-6, the J call TRBJ2-4; a weak D match, TRBD2 (5 bases). CDR1 and CDR2 (germline): SGHDT, YYEEEE. V lost 2 bases, J lost 0 bases, and 12 bases lay in between. There are 16 residues in the CDR3. The CDR3 sequence: CASSFRGKLAKNIQYF. The CDR3 nucleotides are TGTGCCAGCAGCTTCAGAGGGAAGCTAGCCAAAAACATTCAGTACTTC.

V and J are TRBV28 and TRBJ1-6; 9 nucleotides align to TRBD1. CDR3 length equals 16 residues. Germline values: CDR1 MDHEN, CDR2 SYDVKM. V lost 6 bases and J lost 10; bases outside the gene matches: 13. The DNA for the CDR3 is TGTGCCAGCAGCCCCCCGGGACAGGGACTGAGATCACCCCTCCACTTT. Translation: CASSPPGQGLRSPLHF. Looking up the rest from reference TRBV28 and TRBJ1-6 gives the full variable domain: DVKVTQSSRYLVKRTGEKVFLECVQDMDHENMFWYRQDPGLGLRLIYFSYDVKMKEKGDIPEGYSVSREKKERFSLILESASTNQTSMYLCASSPPGQGLRSPLHFGNGTRLTVT.

The V and J genes are TRBV4-1 and TRBJ2-1, with D possibly matching TRBD2 (6 bases). V was shortened by 4 bases and J by 2 bases, with 15 bases between the two germline ends. The CDR3 covers 16 residues. Germline assignment: CDR1 MGHRA and CDR2 YSYEKL. In DNA form, the CDR3 reads TGCGCCAGCAGCCTGGAGGGGCGCACCGCCTACAATGAGCAGTTCTTC. Translating gives CASSLEGRTAYNEQFF.

The J gene is TRBJ2-7, the V gene TRBV11-2, with 8 positions matching TRBD2. V lost 4 bases to trimming and J lost 5 bases; unmatched junction nucleotides: 10. Germline V gene sequence: CDR1 SGHAT, CDR2 FQNNGV. The CDR3 has 15 residues. In nucleotides, the CDR3 is TGTGCCAGCAGCTCACTTTACCTAGCGGGCCACGAGCAGTACTTC. Amino acid sequence: CASSSLYLAGHEQYF.

The V gene is TRBV24-1, the J gene TRBJ2-5; 10 nucleotides match TRBD1. Germline V gene data show CDR1 as KGHDR and CDR2 as SFDVKD. The CDR3 contains 17 residues. Unmatched junction bases numbered 11, after V lost 2 bases and J lost 6 bases. CDR3 DNA: TGTGCCACCAGTGATTCTAGCTTCGACAGGGGGCGACAGACCCAGTACTTC. It specifies CATSDSSFDRGRQTQYF.